This TCR beta chain was sequenced in a study of T cell responses to AZD1222 COVID-19 vaccine. Broader study findings: The peak T cell response came first, and repertoires were sampled only after it. Seropositivity was recorded at baseline in only six AZD1222 recipients. Nearly half of spike-specific TCRs reportedly go after variant regions that carry no mutations.

This CDR3 spans 10 amino acids. Germline V lookup: CDR1 SGHTA, CDR2 FQGNSA. V lost 1 base to trimming and J lost 12 bases, with 4 bases between them. To note about this clone: The antigen is not known.

The method was immunoSEQ multiplex PCR; TCRdb's version includes in-frame clones alone and lacks a portion of them. Of over 75,000 clones in the sample, about nine tenths are singletons; the top ten hold 2% to 3%. The rearrangement uses TRBV7-2 and TRBJ2-1, with D hard to call. Sequencing used peripheral blood, obtained on day 0 of AZD1222 vaccination. The receptor's source is an adult in good health. In nucleotides, the CDR3 is TGTGCCAGCAGCTTAGAAAGGCAGTTCTTC. Translated: CASSLERQFF.